This TCR beta chain was recorded in a study of shared clonotypes between healthy human individuals. Profiled with immunoSEQ multiplex PCR; TCRdb holds only in-frame clones, not every one. The sample consists of about 2.3 million clones, around 93% of them appearing once. Trimming pared 1 base from V and 7 bases from J, leaving 8 bases between. CDR1 and CDR2 (germline): SGHTA, FQGNSA. This CDR3 contains 13 residues. The chain has TRBV7-2 and TRBJ1-5; maybe TRBD1 (5 bases). Sequenced: naive CD4+ T cells from PBMCs. Sample subset: CD45RA+ positively selected. This sequence was found in a young man in good health. Some clones in this sample may be carry-over from other donors' samples. CDR3 amino acids: CASSLGGPQPQHF. For the CDR3, the DNA is TGTGCCAGCAGCTTAGGGGGCCCCCAGCCCCAGCATTTT.